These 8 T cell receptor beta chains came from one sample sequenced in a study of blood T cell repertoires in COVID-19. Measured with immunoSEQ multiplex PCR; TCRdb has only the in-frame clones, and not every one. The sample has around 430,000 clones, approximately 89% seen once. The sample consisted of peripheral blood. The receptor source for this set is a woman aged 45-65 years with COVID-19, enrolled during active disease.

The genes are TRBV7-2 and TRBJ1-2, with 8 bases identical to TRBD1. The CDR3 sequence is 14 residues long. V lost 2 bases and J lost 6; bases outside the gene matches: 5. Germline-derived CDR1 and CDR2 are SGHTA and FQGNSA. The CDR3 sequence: CASSLSGGADGYTF. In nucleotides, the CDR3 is TGTGCCAGCAGCTTATCAGGGGGCGCGGATGGCTACACCTTC.

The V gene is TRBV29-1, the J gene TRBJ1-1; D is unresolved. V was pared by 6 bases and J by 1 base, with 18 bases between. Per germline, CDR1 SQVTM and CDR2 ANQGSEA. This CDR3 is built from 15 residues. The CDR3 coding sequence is TGCAGCGTGGAAAAGACTGCCGCTGGGAACACTGAAGCTTTCTTT. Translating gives CSVEKTAAGNTEAFF. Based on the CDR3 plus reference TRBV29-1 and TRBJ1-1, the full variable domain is SAVISQKPSRDICQRGTSLTIQCQVDSQVTMMFWYRQQPGQSLTLIATANQGSEATYESGFVIDKFPISRPNLTFSTLTVSNMSPEDSSIYLCSVEKTAAGNTEAFFGQGTRLTVV.

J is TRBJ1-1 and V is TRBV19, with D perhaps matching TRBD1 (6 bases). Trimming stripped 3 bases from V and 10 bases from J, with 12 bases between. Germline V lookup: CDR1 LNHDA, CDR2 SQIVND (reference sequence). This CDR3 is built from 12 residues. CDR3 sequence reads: CASSMRQAIAFF. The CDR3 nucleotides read TGTGCCAGTAGTATGCGACAGGCGATAGCTTTCTTT. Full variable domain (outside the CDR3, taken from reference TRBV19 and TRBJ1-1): DGGITQSPKYLFRKEGQNVTLSCEQNLNHDAMYWYRQDPGQGLRLIYYSQIVNDFQKGDIAEGYSVSREKKESFPLTVTSAQKNPTAFYLCASSMRQAIAFFGQGTRLTVV.

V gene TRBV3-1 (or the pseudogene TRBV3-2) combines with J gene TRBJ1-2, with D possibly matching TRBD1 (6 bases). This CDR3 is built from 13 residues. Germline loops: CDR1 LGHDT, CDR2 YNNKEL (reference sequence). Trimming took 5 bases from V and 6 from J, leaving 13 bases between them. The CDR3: CASSVQGLHGYTF. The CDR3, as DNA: TGTGCCAGCAGCGTACAGGGTTTACATGGCTACACCTTC.

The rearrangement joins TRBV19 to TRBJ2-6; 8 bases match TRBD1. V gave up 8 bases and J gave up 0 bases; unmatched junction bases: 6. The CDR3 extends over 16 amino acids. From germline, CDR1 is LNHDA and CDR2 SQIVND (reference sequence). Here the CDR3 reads CASGGTGYSGANVLTF. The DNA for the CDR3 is TGTGCCAGTGGTGGGACAGGATACTCTGGGGCCAACGTCCTGACTTTC.

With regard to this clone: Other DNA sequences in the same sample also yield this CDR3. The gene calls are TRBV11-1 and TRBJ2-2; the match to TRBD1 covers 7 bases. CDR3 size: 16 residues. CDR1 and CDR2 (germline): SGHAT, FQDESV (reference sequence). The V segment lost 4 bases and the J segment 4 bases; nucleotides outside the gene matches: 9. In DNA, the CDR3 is TGTGCCAGCAGCTCTCGGCCGACAGGGCTCACCGGGGAGCTGTTTTTT. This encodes CASSSRPTGLTGELFF. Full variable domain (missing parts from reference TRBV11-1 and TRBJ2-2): EAEVAQSPRYKITEKSQAVAFWCDPISGHATLYWYRQILGQGPELLVQFQDESVVDDSQLPKDRFSAERLKGVDSTLKIQPAELGDSAMYLCASSSRPTGLTGELFFGEGSRLTVL.

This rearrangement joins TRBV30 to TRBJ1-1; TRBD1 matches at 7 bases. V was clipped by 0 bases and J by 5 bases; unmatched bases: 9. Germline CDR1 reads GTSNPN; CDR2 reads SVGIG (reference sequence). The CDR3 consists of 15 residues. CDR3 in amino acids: CAWSVRDRGLTEAFF. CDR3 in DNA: TGTGCCTGGAGTGTACGGGACAGAGGTTTGACTGAAGCTTTCTTT.

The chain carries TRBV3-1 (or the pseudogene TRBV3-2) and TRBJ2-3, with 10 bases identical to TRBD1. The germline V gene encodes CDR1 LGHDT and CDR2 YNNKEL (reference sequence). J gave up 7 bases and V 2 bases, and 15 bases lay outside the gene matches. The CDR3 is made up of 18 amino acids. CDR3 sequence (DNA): TGTGCCAGCAGCCAATATCGAGGCTTGGGACAGGGGACGAATACGCAGTATTTT. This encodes CASSQYRGLGQGTNTQYF.